This record concerns one T cell receptor (beta chain) sequence. The record originates from a study of PD-1 blockade in mismatch repair-deficient tumors. V lost 2 bases, J lost 0 bases, and 5 bases lay in between. Germline V lookup: CDR1 SGHAT, CDR2 FQNNGV. This CDR3 spans 14 amino acids. Produced via immunoSEQ multiplex PCR; TCRdb's table is partial and in-frame only. The profile shows tens of thousands of clones, about 82% of them singletons. This receptor was obtained from an adult with mismatch repair-deficient cancer. The chain carries TRBV11-2 and TRBJ1-5, with unresolved D. The starting material was peripheral blood, obtained 44 weeks after starting pembrolizumab. CDR3 protein: CASSLSNSNQPQHF. CDR3 nucleotide sequence: TGTGCCAGCAGCTTAAGTAATAGCAATCAGCCCCAGCATTTT.